Below, 8 T cell receptor beta chains from the same sample are listed, as sequenced in a study of radiotherapy plus CTLA-4 blockade in lung cancer. Only in-frame clones appear in the TCRdb table, and some are missing; sequencing was by immunoSEQ multiplex PCR. This sample has some 80,000 clones, with over 70% found just once. Sequencing was performed on peripheral blood, taken from a patient treated with radiotherapy plus ipilimumab. These receptors were taken from a human donor with non-small cell lung cancer whose response to radiotherapy plus ipilimumab could not be evaluated. Some clones in this sample may be carry-over from other donors' samples.

The chain links TRBV18 to TRBJ2-7, with D possibly matching TRBD1 (6 bases). The CDR3 length is 15 residues. Trimming left V 3 bases short and J 2 bases short, with 14 bases between. Germline loops: CDR1 KGHSH, CDR2 LQKENI. The CDR3 DNA reads as TGTGCCAGCTCACCGGAGGCAGGGGCCACCTACGAGCAGTACTTC. Amino acid sequence: CASSPEAGATYEQYF. Together with reference TRBV18 and TRBJ2-7, the CDR3 gives the full variable domain: NAGVMQNPRHLVRRRGQEARLRCSPMKGHSHVYWYRQLPEEGLKFMVYLQKENIIDESGMPKERFSAEFPKEGPSILRIQQVVRGDSAAYFCASSPEAGATYEQYFGPGTRLTVT.

This clone has a handful of counts. The chain's CDR3 is CASSPPGNTGELFF. CDR3 nucleotide sequence: TGTGCCAGCAGTCCCCCAGGGAACACCGGGGAGCTGTTTTTT. V usage is TRBV28 and J usage is TRBJ2-2; D is unclear. Germline values: CDR1 MDHEN, CDR2 SYDVKM. Trimming cost V 5 bases and J 1 base, with 8 bases left between them. The CDR3 consists of 14 residues.

V and J are TRBV18 and TRBJ2-7, with D possibly matching TRBD1 (6 bases). V lost 4 bases, J lost 0 bases, and 13 bases lay in between. This CDR3 has 15 amino acids. CDR1 is KGHSH and CDR2 is LQKENI in the germline V gene. CDR3 in amino acids: CASSRTQGSSYEQYF. Written as DNA, the CDR3 is TGTGCCAGCTCACGGACACAGGGAAGCTCCTACGAGCAGTACTTC.

Only a few counts were recorded for this clone. The CDR3 DNA sequence: TGCGCCAGCAGCCAAAGGCAGGGGGTCCCTAATGAAAAACTGTTTTTT. Protein: CASSQRQGVPNEKLFF. V usage is TRBV4-1 and J usage is TRBJ1-4; TRBD1 agrees at 7 bases. Germline CDR1 MGHRA, CDR2 YSYEKL. The junction had 6 bases not matched to a gene; V was cut back by 2 bases and J by 3 bases. This CDR3 spans 16 amino acids.

The chain is built from TRBV11-3 and TRBJ2-2, with D maybe TRBD1 (5 bases). This CDR3 region has 12 residues. The V gene's germline CDR1 is SGHNT and CDR2 YENEEA. V lost 5 bases, J lost 5 bases, and 6 bases lay in between. The CDR3 bases are TGTGCCAGCAGCCCAGGGACCGGGGAGCTGTTTTTT. It encodes CASSPGTGELFF.

This rearrangement joins TRBV9 to TRBJ2-5; weak D call: TRBD1 (5 bases). The J call may be wrong; the DNA end is better matched by TRBJ2-7. The CDR3 runs 14 residues. Germline assignment: CDR1 SGDLS and CDR2 YYNGEE. The CDR3: CASSVEKGPGEQYF. The CDR3 DNA follows: TGTGCCAGCAGCGTAGAGAAGGGGCCGGGCGAGCAGTACTTC.

The rearrangement uses TRBV19 and TRBJ2-5; 8 nucleotides match TRBD1. The CDR3 extends over 14 amino acids. The V and J ends lost 5 bases and 2 bases, in that order; junction bases with no gene match: 4. CDR1 and CDR2 (germline): LNHDA, SQIVND (reference sequence). The CDR3 DNA sequence: TGTGCCAGTAGTTCCGGACAGGGTCAAGAGACCCAGTACTTC. Amino acids: CASSSGQGQETQYF.

The chain employs TRBV18 and TRBJ1-3; no clear D. With 1 base removed from V and 2 bases from J, the gap between germline ends came to 15 bases. CDR1 is KGHSH and CDR2 is LQKENI in the germline V gene. The CDR3 has 17 amino acids. CDR3 in amino acids: CASSPQGLGIPGNTIYF. The CDR3 DNA follows: TGTGCCAGCTCACCACAAGGACTGGGCATCCCTGGAAACACCATATATTTT.